The entry below describes one T cell receptor beta chain. Recruits, aged roughly 18 to 90 years, lived in roughly 22 US areas. Per germline, CDR1 SGHVS and CDR2 FQNEAQ. J gave up 0 bases and V 5 bases, and 13 bases lay outside the gene matches. This CDR3 contains 19 residues. The repertoire was sequenced with immunoSEQ multiplex PCR; TCRdb's copy has only in-frame clones and lacks some. The table records roughly 220,000 clones, 85% to 90% of them present only once. The data were obtained in a study of blood T cell repertoires in COVID-19. Sequencing was carried out using PBMCs or T cells enriched from blood (not recorded which). V gene TRBV7-8 combines with J gene TRBJ2-1; TRBD2 aligns across 10 bases. This TCR was sampled from a woman aged 45-59 years with acute COVID-19. The CDR3 DNA reads as TGTGCCAGCAGCAGACCGGGACTAGCGCCGATGAGCTCCTACAATGAGCAGTTCTTC. It is translated as CASSRPGLAPMSSYNEQFF.